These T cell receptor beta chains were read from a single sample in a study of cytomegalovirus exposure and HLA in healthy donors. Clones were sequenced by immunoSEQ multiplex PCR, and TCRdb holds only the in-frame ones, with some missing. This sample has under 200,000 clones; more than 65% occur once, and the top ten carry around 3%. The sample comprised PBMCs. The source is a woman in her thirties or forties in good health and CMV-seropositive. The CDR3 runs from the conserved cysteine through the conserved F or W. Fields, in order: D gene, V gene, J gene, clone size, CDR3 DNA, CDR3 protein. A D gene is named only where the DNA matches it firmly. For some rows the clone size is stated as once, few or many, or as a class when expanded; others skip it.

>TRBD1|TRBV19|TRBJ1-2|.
TGTGCCAGTAGCATCAACCCGGGCCCAGGACAGGGCAGAGGCTACCCCTTC
CASSINPGPGQGRGYPF
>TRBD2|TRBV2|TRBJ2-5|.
TGTGCCGGGGGGCGGGGGGGCGACCGGGAGACCCAGTACTTC
CAGGRGGDRETQYF
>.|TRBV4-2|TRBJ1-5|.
TGTGCCAGCAGCCAAGATCTTGCAGGAGGGCAGCCCCAGCATTTT
CASSQDLAGGQPQHF
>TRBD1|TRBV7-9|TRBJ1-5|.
TGTGCCAGCAGCCTGGGACCAGGGGGACAGCCCCAGCATTTT
CASSLGPGGQPQHF
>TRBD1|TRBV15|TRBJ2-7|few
TGTGCCACCAGCAGAGAAGGTTCCCGACAGGGGGCTTTTCAGTACTTC
CATSREGSRQGAFQYF
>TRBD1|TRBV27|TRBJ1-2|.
TGTGCCAGCAGTCCCGAGCGGACAGGCGATGGCTACACCTTC
CASSPERTGDGYTF
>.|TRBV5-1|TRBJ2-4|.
TGCGCCAGCAGCTTGGACACGTCCAAAAACATTCAGTACTTC
CASSLDTSKNIQYF
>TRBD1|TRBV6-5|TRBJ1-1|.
TGTGCCAGCAGTTACTGGCAGGGGGCTATGAACACTGAAGCTTTCTTT
CASSYWQGAMNTEAFF
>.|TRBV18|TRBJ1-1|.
TGTGCCAGCTCAACGCCACAGGGACCCGACGGGGCTTTCTTT
CASSTPQGPDGAFF
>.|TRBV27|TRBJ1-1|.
TGTGCCAGCAGTGGGTGGCAGGGAGGCACTGAAGCTTTCTTT
CASSGWQGGTEAFF
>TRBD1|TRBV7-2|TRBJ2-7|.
TGTGCCAGCAGCCGCTCCGGGACAGGGGGCAACGAGCAGTACTTC
CASSRSGTGGNEQYF
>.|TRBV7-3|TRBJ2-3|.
TGTGCCAGCAGCTCCAGACAGGGCACAGATACGCAGTATTTT
CASSSRQGTDTQYF
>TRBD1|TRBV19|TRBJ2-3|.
TGTGCCAGTACCACCGGACAGGGGGCAGATACGCAGTATTTT
CASTTGQGADTQYF
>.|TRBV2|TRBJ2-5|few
TGTGCCAGCAGTGCTACCAACCAAGAGACCCAGTACTTC
CASSATNQETQYF
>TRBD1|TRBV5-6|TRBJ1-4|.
TGTGCCAGCAGCGGCCAGGGGGCTCAGGCTAATGAAAAACTGTTTTTT
CASSGQGAQANEKLFF
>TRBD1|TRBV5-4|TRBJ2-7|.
TGTGCCAGCAGCCACAAAGGACAGGGGGCGGGTTACGAGCAGTACTTC
CASSHKGQGAGYEQYF
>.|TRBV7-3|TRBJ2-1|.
TGTGCCAGCAGCGGGGGGAGTGAGCAGTTCTTC
CASSGGSEQFF
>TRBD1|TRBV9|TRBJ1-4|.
TGTGCCAGCGGATTTGGGACAGGGGGTGAAAAACTGTTTTTT
CASGFGTGGEKLFF
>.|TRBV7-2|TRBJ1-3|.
TGTGCCAGCAGCACCGGACAGCCTGCCTCTGGAAACACCATATATTTT
CASSTGQPASGNTIYF
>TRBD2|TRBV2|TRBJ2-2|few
TGTGCCAGCAGTGAAGAAGGTAGCGGGAATCCCGGGGAGCTGTTTTTT
CASSEEGSGNPGELFF
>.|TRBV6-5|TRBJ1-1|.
TGTGCCAGCAGTTACAAAAGGACAAGGTGGACTGAAGCTTTCTTT
CASSYKRTRWTEAFF
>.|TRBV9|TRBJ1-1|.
TGTGCCAGCAGCGTCGGACAGCACACTGAAGCTTTCTTT
CASSVGQHTEAFF
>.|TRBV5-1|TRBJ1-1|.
TGCGCCAGCAGCCCCGGGGGGGGATCGAACACTGAAGCTTTCTTT
CASSPGGGSNTEAFF
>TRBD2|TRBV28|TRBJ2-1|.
TGTGCCAGCAGTTTAACTCAACCGGGACTAGAGACCTACAATGAGCAGTTCTTC
CASSLTQPGLETYNEQFF
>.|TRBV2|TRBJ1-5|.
TGTGCCAGCAGTCCTCAGTACAATCAGCCCCAGCATTTT
CASSPQYNQPQHF
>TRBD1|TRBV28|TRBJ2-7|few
TGTGCCAGCAGCCCTGGACAGGGAGGCGAGCAGTACTTC
CASSPGQGGEQYF
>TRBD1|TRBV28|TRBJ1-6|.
TGTGCCAGCAGCACTGGGACAGTCTTCAATAATTCACCCCTCCACTTT
CASSTGTVFNNSPLHF
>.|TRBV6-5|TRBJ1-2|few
TGTGCCAGCACCCCCACCGGCTATGGCTACACCTTC
CASTPTGYGYTF
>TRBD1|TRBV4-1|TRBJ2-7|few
TGCGCCAGCAGCCGCCTCGGAAGGGACAGGGGACCTGAGCAGTACTTC
CASSRLGRDRGPEQYF
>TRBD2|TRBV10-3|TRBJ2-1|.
TGTGCCATCAGGGGACTAGCGCAATACAATGAGCAGTTCTTC
CAIRGLAQYNEQFF
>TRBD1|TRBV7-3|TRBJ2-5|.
TGTGCCAGCAGCTCAAACAGACAGGGGCAAGAGACCCAGTACTTC
CASSSNRQGQETQYF
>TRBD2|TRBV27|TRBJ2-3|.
TGTGCCAGCAGTTCCGATCTAGCGGGGGGCACAGATACGCAGTATTTT
CASSSDLAGGTDTQYF
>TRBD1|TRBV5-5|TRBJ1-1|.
TGTGCCAGCAGCTTGGTTTGGCAGGGGGCGCGTGAAGCTTTCTTT
CASSLVWQGAREAFF
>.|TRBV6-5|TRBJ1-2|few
TGTGCCAGCAGTTACTCGGCAGATTCTAACTATGGCTACACCTTC
CASSYSADSNYGYTF
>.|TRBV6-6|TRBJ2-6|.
TGTGCCAGCAGGCGTACAGGGTCTGGGGCCAACGTCCTGACTTTC
CASRRTGSGANVLTF
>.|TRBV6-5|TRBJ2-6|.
TGTGCCAGCAGTTACGTGGCAGGTGAAGGGGCCAACGTCCTGACTTTC
CASSYVAGEGANVLTF
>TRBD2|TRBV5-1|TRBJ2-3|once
TGCGCCAGCAGCCTCTTTAGCGGGAGTCGGGTCGCAGATACGCAGTATTTT
CASSLFSGSRVADTQYF
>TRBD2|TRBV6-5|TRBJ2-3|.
TGTGCCAGCAGCGGACTAGCGGGAGTCCCAGATACGCAGTATTTT
CASSGLAGVPDTQYF
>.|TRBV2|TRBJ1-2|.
TGTGCCAGCAGTCCGACAGGTTACGGACGTGACTATGGCTACACCTTC
CASSPTGYGRDYGYTF
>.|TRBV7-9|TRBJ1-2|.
TGTGCCAGCAGCTACATTTACGGTGGGGGCACTTATGGCTACACCTTC
CASSYIYGGGTYGYTF
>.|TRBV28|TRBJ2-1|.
TGTGCCAGCAGTCTCCAGGTTGGACAGGGAGGGGGCAATGAGCAGTTCTTC
CASSLQVGQGGGNEQFF
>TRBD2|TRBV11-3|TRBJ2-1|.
TGTGCCAGCAGCTTAGGCAGCGGGAGGGGTAATGAGCAGTTCTTC
CASSLGSGRGNEQFF
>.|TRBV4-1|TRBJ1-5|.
TGCGCCAGCAGCCAAGTGATATTGGGGCGCCAGCCCCAGCATTTT
CASSQVILGRQPQHF
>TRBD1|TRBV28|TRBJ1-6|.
TGTGCCAGCAGTTTACCGGGACAGGGGTATTCACCCCTCCACTTT
CASSLPGQGYSPLHF
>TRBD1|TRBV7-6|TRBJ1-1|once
TGTGCCAGCAGCCTGGGACAGGGGAACACTGAAGCTTTCTTT
CASSLGQGNTEAFF
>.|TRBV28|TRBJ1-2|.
TGTGCCAGCAGCCCCTCTCCGGGAATGGGCTACACCTTC
CASSPSPGMGYTF
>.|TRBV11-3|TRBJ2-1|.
TGTGCCAGCAGCTTAGGCAGGGGGGCCTACAATGAGCAGTTCTTC
CASSLGRGAYNEQFF
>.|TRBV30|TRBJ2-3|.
TGTGCCTGGAGCGGACGGGGCGGGAACACAGATACGCAGTATTTT
CAWSGRGGNTDTQYF
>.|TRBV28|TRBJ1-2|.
TGTGCCAGCAGCCGTGGACAGAACTATGGCTACACCTTC
CASSRGQNYGYTF
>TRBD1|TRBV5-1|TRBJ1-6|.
TGCGCCAGCAGCTGGGGACAGGAACACTCACCCCTCCACTTT
CASSWGQEHSPLHF
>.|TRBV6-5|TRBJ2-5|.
TGTGCCAGCAGTTACGTGGTAGAAGAGACCCAGTACTTC
CASSYVVEETQYF
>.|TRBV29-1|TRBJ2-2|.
TGCAGCGTGGGAACGGGATCCGGGGAGCTGTTTTTT
CSVGTGSGELFF
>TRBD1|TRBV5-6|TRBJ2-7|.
TGTGCCAGCACGGACAGGGGGGGCTCCTACGAGCAGTACTTC
CASTDRGGSYEQYF
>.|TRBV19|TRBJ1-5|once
TGTGCCAGTAGTTCCACAGGGAATCAGCCCCAGCATTTT
CASSSTGNQPQHF